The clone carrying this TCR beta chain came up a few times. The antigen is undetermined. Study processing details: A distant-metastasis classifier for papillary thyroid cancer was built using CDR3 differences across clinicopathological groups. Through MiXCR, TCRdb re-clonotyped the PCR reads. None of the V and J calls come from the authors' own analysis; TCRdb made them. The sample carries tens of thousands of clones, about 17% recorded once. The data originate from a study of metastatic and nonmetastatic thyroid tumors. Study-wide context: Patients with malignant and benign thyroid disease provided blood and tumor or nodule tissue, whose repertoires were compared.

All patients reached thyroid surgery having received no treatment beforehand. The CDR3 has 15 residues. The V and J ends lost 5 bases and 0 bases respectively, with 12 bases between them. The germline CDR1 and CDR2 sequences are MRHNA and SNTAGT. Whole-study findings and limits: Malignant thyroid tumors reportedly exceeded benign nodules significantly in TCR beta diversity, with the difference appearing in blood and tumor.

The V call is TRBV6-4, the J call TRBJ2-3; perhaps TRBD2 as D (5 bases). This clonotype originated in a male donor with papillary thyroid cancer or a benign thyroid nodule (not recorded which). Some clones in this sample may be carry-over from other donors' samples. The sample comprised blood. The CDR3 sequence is CASSYEEVSTDTQYF. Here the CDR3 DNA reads TGTGCCAGCAGTTACGAGGAGGTTAGCACAGATACGCAGTATTTT.